This T cell receptor (beta chain) comes out of a study of blood T cells in healthy people across ages. Primed by a sample-barcoded 5' primer and a J-beta primer mix, a second PCR proceeded for about 7 to 12 cycles. A single record per CDR3 protein comes from TCRdb applying MiXCR to the 5' RACE reads. This repertoire shows some 890,000 distinct CDR3 sequences, about 28% found once; its top ten account for roughly a tenth. In its sample, this clonotype was seen many times. The antigen is unknown. The CDR3 extends over 12 amino acids. Germline V lookup: CDR1 SQVTM, CDR2 ANQGSEA. Trimming cost V 6 bases and J 1 base, with 10 bases left between them. Broader study findings: Unsorted PBMCs prevented conclusive naive versus antigen-experienced comparison.

This sample also appeared in a second study, on T cells of mothers and their children.

This clonotype was obtained from a woman between 40 and 50 years old in good health. The J gene is TRBJ2-7, the V gene TRBV29-1; D is possibly TRBD1 (6 bases). Source material: blood. In nucleotides, the CDR3 is TGCAGCGTATGGGACAATTCCTACGAGCAGTACTTC. Its protein is CSVWDNSYEQYF.